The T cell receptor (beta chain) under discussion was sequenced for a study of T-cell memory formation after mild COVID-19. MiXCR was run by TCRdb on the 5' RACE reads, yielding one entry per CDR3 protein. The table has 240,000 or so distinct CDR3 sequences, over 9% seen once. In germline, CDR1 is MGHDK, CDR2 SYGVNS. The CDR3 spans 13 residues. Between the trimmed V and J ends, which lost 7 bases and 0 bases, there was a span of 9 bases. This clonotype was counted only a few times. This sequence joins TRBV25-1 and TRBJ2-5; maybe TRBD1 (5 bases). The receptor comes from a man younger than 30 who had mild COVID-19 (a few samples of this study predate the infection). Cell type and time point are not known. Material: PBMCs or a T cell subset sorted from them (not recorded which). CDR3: CASIGDYQETQYF. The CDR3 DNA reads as TGTGCCAGCATAGGGGATTACCAAGAGACCCAGTACTTC.